Each of the 29 T cell receptor beta chains below was sequenced from the same sample in a study of beta chain features in type 1 diabetes. The study reverse transcribed the entire isolated RNA, so it sequenced expressed TCRB transcripts. TCRdb's copy holds only in-frame clones and misses some; the assay was immunoSEQ multiplex PCR. This table holds about 220,000 clones, about 11% found once. Sequenced material: central memory CD4+ T cells from blood. The receptors here all came from a man aged 18 to 30 in good health.

This clone was recorded a few times. DNA for the CDR3: TGTGCCAGCAGTCCTTACAGGGGGACCCTGAACACTGAAGCTTTCTTT. Protein product: CASSPYRGTLNTEAFF. V is TRBV28 and J is TRBJ1-1; 8 nucleotides align to TRBD1. This CDR3 is built from 16 residues. V lost 5 bases to trimming and J lost 0 bases; unmatched junction nucleotides: 8. The germline V gene encodes CDR1 MDHEN and CDR2 SYDVKM.

The gene calls are TRBV7-3 and TRBJ2-2; 7 bases are a match to TRBD2. The germline V gene has CDR1 SGHTA and CDR2 FQGTGA. V shed 0 bases and J 5 bases; nucleotides not matched to a gene: 0. The CDR3 runs 14 residues. DNA of the CDR3: TGTGCCAGCAGCTTAACTAGCGGGACCGGGGAGCTGTTTTTT. It translates to CASSLTSGTGELFF.

The V gene is TRBV6-6, the J gene TRBJ1-5; D might be TRBD1 (5 bases). V was cut by 6 bases and J by 4 bases, with 13 bases left in between. CDR3 length: 14 amino acids. Germline lookup yields CDR1 MNHNY and CDR2 SVGAGI (reference sequence). CDR3 amino acids: CASSYLGVNQPQHF. The DNA for the CDR3 is TGTGCCAGCAGCTACCTAGGGGTAAATCAGCCCCAGCATTTT.

Concerning this clone: Other DNA sequences in the sample encode the same CDR3. This sequence joins TRBV28 and TRBJ2-7, with 9 bases identical to TRBD1. The germline V gene has CDR1 MDHEN and CDR2 SYDVKM. The CDR3 runs to 12 residues. Trimming cost V 7 bases and J 5 bases; bases outside gene matches: 3. The CDR3 bases are TGTGCCAGCACGGGACAGGGCCACGAGCAGTACTTC. Protein product: CASTGQGHEQYF.

The rearrangement uses TRBV2 and TRBJ2-5; the D is unclear. The CDR3 has 14 amino acids. V gave up 7 bases and J gave up 5 bases, with 17 bases separating them. Germline CDR1 and CDR2: SNHLY and FYNNEI. The CDR3 sequence: CASTLSRVRETQYF. The CDR3 DNA follows: TGTGCCAGCACCCTAAGTAGGGTGAGGGAGACCCAGTACTTC.

This clone came up many times. This chain joins TRBV5-6 and TRBJ2-7; possibly TRBD2 for D (6 bases). The CDR3 runs 13 residues. V dropped 3 bases and J dropped 7 bases, with 14 bases sitting between them. Germline assignment: CDR1 SGHDT and CDR2 YYEEEE. The CDR3 is CASSSGLAREQYF. The CDR3 DNA reads as TGTGCCAGCAGCTCGGGACTCGCGAGGGAGCAGTACTTC.

This clone has only a few counts. The chain combines TRBV5-1 with TRBJ2-5, with D perhaps matching TRBD2 (6 bases). Trimming left V 5 bases short and J 6 bases short, with 11 bases between. The germline V gene has CDR1 SGHRS and CDR2 YFSETQ. CDR3 size: 12 residues. CDR3 amino acids: CASSSGLQTQYF. CDR3 coding DNA: TGCGCCAGCAGTAGCGGTCTACAGACCCAGTACTTC.

The chain combines TRBV19 with TRBJ2-1; D could derive from TRBD1 or TRBD2 (5 bases each). Germline assignment: CDR1 LNHDA and CDR2 SQIVND (reference sequence). This CDR3 is built from 15 residues. V was pared by 3 bases and J by 1 base, with 10 bases between. CDR3 bases: TGTGCCAGTAGTATCGAGGGACGGTCCTACAATGAGCAGTTCTTC. It yields the protein CASSIEGRSYNEQFF.

This clone was counted a few times. The chain recombines TRBV10-3 with TRBJ2-1, with TRBD2 identical over 9 bases. The CDR3 consists of 16 residues. The ends lost 6 bases at V and 4 bases at J; junction bases unmatched: 10. Germline values: CDR1 ENHRY, CDR2 SYGVKD. The CDR3 protein is CAIRKTSGNSYNEQFF. CDR3 nucleotide sequence: TGTGCCATCAGGAAGACTAGCGGAAACTCGTACAATGAGCAGTTCTTC.

The chain links TRBV5-1 to TRBJ2-5; possibly TRBD2 for D (6 bases). CDR3 size: 14 residues. Germline V gene sequence: CDR1 SGHRS, CDR2 YFSETQ. V was shortened by 0 bases and J by 4 bases, with 10 bases between the two germline ends. The CDR3 DNA reads TGCGCCAGCAGCTTGGCGGAGGGCCGAGAGACCCAGTACTTC. Residues: CASSLAEGRETQYF.

This clone was observed a few times. The chain has TRBV7-2 and TRBJ2-2; 8 bases align to TRBD2. This CDR3 is built from 14 residues. V shed 5 bases and J 8 bases; nucleotides not matched to a gene: 7. The germline V gene encodes CDR1 SGHTA and CDR2 FQGNSA. CDR3 sequence (DNA): TGTGCCAGCAGCCTCGGACTAGCTCGGGGGGAGCTGTTTTTT. It yields the protein CASSLGLARGELFF.

The chain joins TRBV5-1 to TRBJ2-1, with 7 bases aligning to TRBD2. CDR1 is SGHRS and CDR2 is YFSETQ in the germline V gene. This CDR3 is 17 amino acids long. The J segment lost 7 bases and the V segment lost 3 bases, leaving 16 bases of the junction unmatched. The CDR3 region is CASSSGGAGDSGNEQFF. The CDR3 DNA reads TGCGCCAGCAGCTCCGGCGGGGCGGGAGATTCCGGGAATGAGCAGTTCTTC.

This rearrangement joins TRBV4-2 to TRBJ2-3; 7 bases fit TRBD1. In germline, CDR1 is LGHNA, CDR2 YNFKEQ. CDR3 length: 16 amino acids. V was pared by 3 bases and J by 1 base, with 7 bases of the junction left unmatched. CDR3 sequence (DNA): TGTGCCAGCAGCCAGCTCCGGGACAGTCGCACAGATACGCAGTATTTT. Its translation is CASSQLRDSRTDTQYF.

The V and J genes are TRBV4-3 and TRBJ1-2, with 8 bases lining up with TRBD1. V lost 0 bases, J lost 4 bases, and 10 bases stayed unmatched. CDR3 length: 17 amino acids. Germline V gives CDR1 LGHNA, CDR2 YSLEER. The CDR3 DNA reads as TGCGCCAGCAGCCAAGATAGATCGGGACAGGAACGCTATGGCTACACCTTC. Translation gives CASSQDRSGQERYGYTF.

This clone was detected many times. The chain employs TRBV7-9 and TRBJ2-7; D possibly corresponds to TRBD1 (5 bases). CDR1 is SEHNR, CDR2 FQNEAQ, per germline (reference sequence). The germline V and J ends were trimmed by 6 bases and 3 bases, with 9 bases remaining between them. The CDR3 length is 12 residues. CDR3 sequence (DNA): TGTGCCAGCAGTGAAAGGGGCTACGAGCAGTACTTC. Translated, it gives CASSERGYEQYF.

The chain couples TRBV2 to TRBJ2-7; 9 bases are a match to TRBD1. V trimming: 6 bases; J trimming: 0 bases; junction bases outside the gene matches: 3. The V gene's germline CDR1 is SNHLY and CDR2 FYNNEI. The CDR3 totals 14 residues. The CDR3 DNA reads as TGTGCCAGCAGAGGACAGGGGAGCTCCTACGAGCAGTACTTC. Residues: CASRGQGSSYEQYF. Full variable domain (remainder filled in from reference TRBV2 and TRBJ2-7): EPEVTQTPSHQVTQMGQEVILRCVPISNHLYFYWYRQILGQKVEFLVSFYNNEISEKSEIFDDQFSVERPDGSNFTLKIRSTKLEDSAMYFCASRGQGSSYEQYFGPGTRLTVT.

This chain connects TRBV2 to TRBJ2-1; D is possibly TRBD2 (6 bases). V lost 2 bases and J 7 bases, leaving 18 bases between the germline ends. CDR1 and CDR2 from the germline V gene are SNHLY and FYNNEI. The CDR3 has 16 residues. The CDR3 DNA reads TGTGCCAGCAGTGAAAGGCTAGCGCCTACGAAGAATGAGCAGTTCTTC. Encoded protein: CASSERLAPTKNEQFF.

This chain links TRBV28 with TRBJ1-2, with 7 positions matching TRBD1. CDR1 and CDR2 (germline): MDHEN, SYDVKM. V was clipped by 5 bases and J by 5 bases; unmatched bases: 8. CDR3 length: 14 residues. CDR3 residues: CASSTSGGQYGYTF. The CDR3 bases are TGTGCCAGCAGTACCTCAGGGGGTCAATATGGCTACACCTTC.

The rearrangement uses TRBV4-2 and TRBJ2-7; the match to TRBD2 covers 11 bases. Germline assignment: CDR1 LGHNA and CDR2 YNFKEQ. The V gene end was trimmed by 2 bases and the J gene end by 5 bases; junction bases not matched to a gene: 2. This CDR3 region has 14 residues. The CDR3 region has the DNA TGTGCCAGCAGCCAACCTAGCGGGAGGAACGAGCAGTACTTC. It codes for CASSQPSGRNEQYF.

The chain uses TRBV7-2 and TRBJ1-2; TRBD1 aligns across 8 bases. CDR3 size: 14 residues. J lost 8 bases, V lost 2 bases, and 7 bases had no gene match. Germline V gene sequence: CDR1 SGHTA, CDR2 FQGNSA. Here the CDR3 reads CASSLRGQGPGYTF. DNA for the CDR3: TGTGCCAGCAGCTTAAGAGGACAGGGCCCGGGCTACACCTTC.

This clone turned up a few times. The V and J genes are TRBV5-1 and TRBJ1-5; D possibly corresponds to TRBD1 (5 bases). The V gene's germline CDR1 is SGHRS and CDR2 YFSETQ. This CDR3 spans 17 amino acids. Trimming removed 3 bases from V and 6 bases from J, with 22 bases in between. In DNA form, the CDR3 reads TGCGCCAGCAGCTCACCTTGGAGGGGCAGGGCGTCTCAGCCCCAGCATTTT. Protein sequence: CASSSPWRGRASQPQHF.

This clone has a handful of counts. A read error may be the cause here, since a much bigger clone is one base away. The chain is built from TRBV28 and TRBJ2-1; 8 bases are a match to TRBD2. The CDR3 covers 16 residues. CDR1 and CDR2 (germline): MDHEN, SYDVKM. V lost 1 base, J lost 6 bases, and 8 bases stayed unmatched. This CDR3 is CASSLSLPAGANEQFF. CDR3 nucleotide sequence: TGTGCCAGCAGTTTATCTTTGCCAGCGGGGGCCAATGAGCAGTTCTTC.

This clone occurred many times. The rearrangement links TRBV29-1 to TRBJ1-3, with D unresolved. Germline V gene sequence: CDR1 SQVTM, CDR2 ANQGSEA. The CDR3 is made up of 14 amino acids. V lost 6 bases, J lost 0 bases, and 12 bases lay in between. The CDR3 is CSVAGDASGNTIYF. Written as DNA, the CDR3 is TGCAGCGTCGCCGGAGACGCCTCTGGAAACACCATATATTTT.

The genes are TRBV29-1 and TRBJ2-1, with a weak D call TRBD2 (5 bases). Germline assignment: CDR1 SQVTM and CDR2 ANQGSEA. The CDR3 is 14 amino acids. With 2 bases removed from V and 2 bases from J, the gap between germline ends came to 10 bases. CDR3 DNA: TGCAGCGTTGAAAGAGCGGTAACCTACAATGAGCAGTTCTTC. Amino acids: CSVERAVTYNEQFF.

The rearrangement links TRBV4-1 to TRBJ2-6, with a weak D call TRBD2 (5 bases). The germline V gene encodes CDR1 MGHRA and CDR2 YSYEKL. Trimming cost V 8 bases and J 0 bases, with 20 bases left between them. This CDR3 comprises 18 residues. CDR3 sequence reads: CASCLGPQEVSGANVLTF. The CDR3 DNA reads TGCGCCAGCTGCCTTGGGCCCCAGGAGGTCTCTGGGGCCAACGTCCTGACTTTC.

The CDR3 spells CASRRTLLSYNEQFF. The CDR3 DNA reads as TGTGCCAGCAGGCGGACACTCCTCTCCTACAATGAGCAGTTCTTC. This rearrangement joins TRBV7-8 to TRBJ2-1, with TRBD1 as a possible D gene (5 bases). Germline CDR1 SGHVS, CDR2 FQNEAQ. V was clipped by 6 bases and J by 0 bases, with 12 bases between them. This CDR3 is 15 amino acids long.

The table lists this clone with a few counts. The chain links TRBV10-3 to TRBJ2-7; 7 bases line up with TRBD2. CDR1 ENHRY and CDR2 SYGVKD come from the germline V gene. With 6 bases clipped from V and 0 bases from J, the junction kept 5 bases outside the gene matches. This CDR3 has 14 amino acids. The CDR3 nucleotides read TGTGCCATCAGGGGACTATTAATCTCCTACGAGCAGTACTTC. Amino acid sequence: CAIRGLLISYEQYF.

The chain joins TRBV15 to TRBJ2-3; D uncertain. Germline V CDR1 and CDR2: LNHNV, YYDKDF (reference sequence). V was pared by 1 base and J by 5 bases, with 19 bases between. This CDR3 contains 17 residues. CDR3 residues: CATSRGFILGLEDTQYF. The DNA for the CDR3 is TGTGCCACCAGCAGAGGGTTCATTCTGGGTCTTGAAGATACGCAGTATTTT.

This clone showed up just a few times. The V and J genes are TRBV5-8 and TRBJ2-1; D is undetermined. The ends were cut back, 4 bases at V and 0 bases at J, with 14 bases in the middle. CDR1 is SGHTS and CDR2 is YDEGEE in the germline V gene. The CDR3 loop spans 16 amino acids. This CDR3 reads CASSPTARSSYNEQFF. The CDR3 DNA sequence: TGTGCCAGCAGCCCGACGGCACGTAGCTCCTACAATGAGCAGTTCTTC.